The clone carrying this T cell receptor beta chain was counted once. No antigen is known for it. Primers for the PCR totalled 60 Vbeta and 13 Jbeta. Assay: immunoSEQ multiplex PCR; the TCRdb copy retains only in-frame clones and omits some. The table has more than 150,000 clones, roughly 80% seen once. This entry belongs to a study of cytomegalovirus exposure and HLA in healthy donors. The CDR3 has 13 amino acids. Germline assignment: CDR1 SGDLS and CDR2 YYNGEE. Trimming cost V 0 bases and J 5 bases, with 8 bases left between them. Study results and limitations: The authors assumed roughly uniform sequencing depth across donors for presence/absence analyses.

This chain joins TRBV9 and TRBJ1-2, with a weak D call TRBD1 (5 bases). The TCR sequence derives from a man in his fifties or sixties in good health and CMV-seronegative. The sequencing sample was made of PBMCs. The CDR3 reads CASSVEDRYGYTF. The CDR3 DNA sequence: TGTGCCAGCAGCGTAGAAGACAGATATGGCTACACCTTC. Using reference TRBV9 and TRBJ1-2 for the parts outside the CDR3, the full variable domain is DSGVTQTPKHLITATGQRVTLRCSPRSGDLSVYWYQQSLDQGLQFLIQYYNGEERAKGNILERFSAQQFPDLHSELNLSSLELGDSALYFCASSVEDRYGYTFGSGTRLTVV.